This T cell receptor (beta chain) came from a study of T cell responses to AZD1222 COVID-19 vaccine. Repertoires were generated with immunoSEQ multiplex PCR, while TCRdb's copy carries only in-frame clones and drops some. The sample shows approximately 120,000 clones, around 92% of them seen only once. V shed 0 bases and J shed 5 bases, with 8 bases lying between them. The CDR3 loop spans 13 amino acids. Germline CDR1 is KGHSH and CDR2 is LQKENI. Sequences were derived from peripheral blood, sampled on day 0 of AZD1222 vaccination. This TCR derives from an adult in good health. The chain combines TRBV18 with TRBJ2-7; no definite D call. In DNA form, the CDR3 reads TGTGCCAGCTCACCACCTGGTGGAAACGAGCAGTACTTC. Translation: CASSPPGGNEQYF.